Included here is one T cell receptor (beta chain) sequence, with context. What antigen it recognizes has not been identified. No much larger clonotype is one base removed from it; base qualities were not supplied. This record belongs to a study of blood T cell repertoires in COVID-19 (dated by TCRdb to the early 2020s). As for the study more broadly: Samples covering the acute and convalescent phases of COVID-19 were provided by collaborators in the United States, Italy and Spain. Samples came from the ongoing ImmuneRACE study (first 160 participants) plus 1,254 subjects from 6 global collaborators. The prospective study material was composed of cDNA or gDNA derived from T cells, B-cell-depleted T cells, or PBMCs. Where available, HLA class I and class II types were taken from metadata supplied by the sample provider and were not determined by assay-based typing. Subjects who had been exposed to COVID-19, were actively infected with it, or had recovered from it provided the deeply sampled blood TCRbeta repertoires that made up the dataset. A de-identified subject ID, COVID-19 status, age in years and sex were almost always included in the sample metadata. A freely available public database, intended as a resource for researchers studying the immune response to SARS-CoV-2, is where the repertoires were released. Overall results and qualifications from the work: Clinical and demographic metadata were provided uncurated, with the amount varying by source and participant.

TCRbeta CDR3 regions were amplified from genomic DNA using the immunoSEQ Assay, a bias-controlled multiplex PCR. As for the original processing: The number of nucleated cells in each sample was estimated by amplification of reference gene primers within the assay. Sequence reads were collapsed and filtered to measure the absolute abundance of every unique TCRbeta CDR3 rearrangement. For each sample, productive Simpson clonality was calculated as the square root of Simpson's diversity index across productive rearrangements. The clones in this table, taken by TCRdb from immuneACCESS, are in-frame only. Not every clone is retained; where verified, under half of the shortfall comes from an unresolved V gene, and the cause of the rest is unknown. V and J calls and clone size are given by that table; D and trimming were obtained from the DNA. Counted in this sample were roughly 230,000 clones; 84% of them appeared once. Under 4.5% of the sample comes from the top ten.

The collaborating institutions used their own protocols to collect whole blood in K2EDTA tubes. For TCRbeta analysis, collaborator samples were shipped as frozen whole blood, as isolated PBMCs, or as DNA extracted from either sample type. From the cysteine through the phenylalanine, the CDR3 covers 14 amino acids. Kept here is only the CDR3 DNA, which spans 42 bases and is read in frame from base 1. CDR1 PRHDT and CDR2 FYEKMQ were looked up in the germline V gene (reference sequence). The V and J ends are trimmed by 10 bases and 5 bases, leaving 20 bases between them. The V and J segments used are TRBV13 and TRBJ1-1; TRBD1 is perhaps the D gene, given 6 matching bases. The source material was peripheral blood. The receptor was derived from a man aged 45 to 65 with acute or convalescent COVID-19. The sequenced DNA is TGTGCCACCCGAATACAGGGAGGGCGTACTGAAGCTTTCTTT. Translated, this is CATRIQGGRTEAFF.